A selection of T cell receptor beta chains follows, all from one sample in a study of response to subunit inactivated influenza vaccine. TCRdb itself ran the RT-PCR reads through MiXCR, one entry per CDR3 protein. Seen here are roughly 700,000 distinct CDR3 sequences, 15% to 18% observed once, and the top ten hold roughly 11%. The sample was PBMCs from blood, taken 12 days after vaccination. These receptors were taken from a man in his forties or fifties who received an inactivated influenza vaccine. The CDR3 runs from the conserved cysteine through the conserved F or W. The D gene is left open where the match is weak. Clone size is shown for a subset of rows, as once, few, many or a class of expanded clone.

many	TRBJ2-1	TRBD2	TRBV6-2/TRBV6-3	TGTGCCAGCACCACCGGGACTAGCGGACAAGAGCAGTTCTTC	CASTTGTSGQEQFF
NA	TRBJ1-1	NA	TRBV10-3	TGTGCCATCAGGAAAACCCTCAGGGGAATGAACACTGAAGCTTTCTTT	CAIRKTLRGMNTEAFF
many	TRBJ2-5	TRBD1	TRBV4-2	TGTGCCAGCAGCCAAGAGGGGACAGATCAAGAGACCCAGTACTTC	CASSQEGTDQETQYF
NA	TRBJ2-2	NA	TRBV13	TGTGCCAGCAGCTCGCCTTACAGGGAAACCGGGGAGCTGTTTTTT	CASSSPYRETGELFF
NA	TRBJ2-5	TRBD2	TRBV5-1	TGCGCCAGCAGCTGGCGACTAGCGGGGGGGCCTGATGGTGAGACCCAGTACTTC	CASSWRLAGGPDGETQYF
few	TRBJ2-1	TRBD2	TRBV6-2/TRBV6-3	TGTGCCAGCAGTCCCAGGAGCGGGAGTTACAATGAGCAGTTCTTC	CASSPRSGSYNEQFF
few	TRBJ2-7	TRBD2	TRBV18	TGTGCCAGCTCACCACGGCGGGAGTCCGGCTACGAGCAGTACTTC	CASSPRRESGYEQYF
few	TRBJ2-3	TRBD1	TRBV12-3/TRBV12-4	TGTGCCAGCAGTCTGGGGACAGGGCGGGGTACGCAGTATTTT	CASSLGTGRGTQYF
NA	TRBJ2-2	NA	TRBV2	TGTGCCAGCAGTGAATCGTGGGCCGGGGAGCTGTTTTTT	CASSESWAGELFF
few	TRBJ2-1	NA	TRBV5-1	TGCGCCAGCAGCTTGACGGACAGTACTTACTCCTACAATGACCAGTTCTTC	CASSLTDSTYSYNDQFF
few	TRBJ1-5	NA	TRBV28	TGTGCCAGCAGCCCTAAGACCGGGACGCGAAATCAGCCCCAGCATTTT	CASSPKTGTRNQPQHF
once	TRBJ2-1	TRBD2	TRBV20-1	TGCAGTGCTAGGGACGGGGGACTAACCTACGGTGAGCAGTTCTTC	CSARDGGLTYGEQFF
NA	TRBJ2-1	TRBD2	TRBV6-2/TRBV6-3	TGTGCCACCCAGCTAGCGGGGGGTATGAATGAGCAGTTCTTC	CATQLAGGMNEQFF
few	TRBJ2-1	TRBD1	TRBV6-2/TRBV6-3	TGTGCCAGCAGTTCCCCTTCAGTAACCCTCGACAGGGAACAGTTCTTC	CASSSPSVTLDREQFF
once	TRBJ2-7	TRBD2	TRBV6-1	TGTGCCAGCGCTTTCGGGGGGGATTCCTACGAGCAGTACTTC	CASAFGGDSYEQYF
NA	TRBJ2-3	NA	TRBV18	TGTGCCAGCTCACTGGGGCGGGTAGTTCGCACAGATACGCAGTATTTT	CASSLGRVVRTDTQYF
NA	TRBJ1-2	NA	TRBV7-9	TGTGCCAGCAGCTACCCTGGGGACAAAGCTAACTATGGCTACACCTTC	CASSYPGDKANYGYTF
NA	TRBJ1-1	NA	TRBV20-1	TGCAGTGCAACCAGGGAAATGAACACTGAAGCTTTCTTT	CSATREMNTEAFF
few	TRBJ2-7	NA	TRBV3-1	TGTGCCAGCAGCCGGACCCGGGACGGGTTCTACGAGCAGTACTTC	CASSRTRDGFYEQYF